The present TCR beta chain was sequenced within a study of tumor-infiltrating lymphocytes in primary liver carcinoma. CDR3 length: 15 residues. CDR1 is SGHRS and CDR2 is YFSETQ in the germline V gene. The V and J ends lost 3 bases and 7 bases, in that order; junction bases with no gene match: 10. Production of TCR beta cDNA used 400 to 600 ng total RNA together with a constant-region primer. Three-round nested multiplex PCR performed with slightly modified ARM-PCR produced the TCR beta libraries. Each of the first two PCR rounds ran roughly 9 cycles with TRBV1-TRBV30 forward and C-beta reverse primers. TCRdb reprocessed the multiplex PCR reads with MiXCR, giving one entry per CDR3 protein. Here the sample spans approximately 210,000 distinct CDR3 sequences, about 61% being singletons. RNA isolated from unsorted whole blood supplied the blood RNA, with germline DNA also extracted.

The rearrangement joins TRBV5-1 to TRBJ2-3; the match to TRBD1 covers 8 bases. Sequenced sample: peripheral blood. This TCR was sampled from a woman between 55 and 75 years old with primary liver carcinoma and hepatitis B virus infection. The CDR3 nucleotides read TGCGCCAGCAGCTCGCAGGGGACAGGAGGGAATACGCAGTATTTT. The encoded protein is CASSSQGTGGNTQYF.